This T cell receptor (beta chain) was recovered during a study of T cell repertoires in cytomegalovirus infection. The overall study: Use of recently identified HLA-C-restricted and well-studied HLA-B-restricted CMV epitopes was part of the study. Study-level findings and limits: The study identified carriers of CMV plus the relevant HLA from cumulative public TCR beta family frequency. Dominating the ex vivo response were TCR beta clonotypes that were CMV-specific and HLA-C-restricted.

The CDR3 is 14 residues long. V gave up 4 bases and J gave up 7 bases, with 11 bases separating them. Germline lookup yields CDR1 MNHEY and CDR2 SMNVEV (reference sequence). In TCRdb, the reads were re-called with MiXCR into one record per CDR3 protein. Among roughly 800,000 distinct CDR3 sequences listed, roughly 28% were seen once. This clonotype was found a few times. Its cognate antigen is unknown. This TCR came from a human donor in good health (CMV status not recorded). Some clones in this sample may be carry-over from other donors' samples. The material was cultured CD8+ T cells from PBMCs, obtained from culture after CMV antigen stimulation. The J gene is TRBJ1-6, the V gene TRBV27; maybe TRBD1 (5 bases). The CDR3 nucleotides read TGTGCCAGCAGTTACCCCGACAGCAATTCACCCCTCCACTTT. This translates into CASSYPDSNSPLHF.